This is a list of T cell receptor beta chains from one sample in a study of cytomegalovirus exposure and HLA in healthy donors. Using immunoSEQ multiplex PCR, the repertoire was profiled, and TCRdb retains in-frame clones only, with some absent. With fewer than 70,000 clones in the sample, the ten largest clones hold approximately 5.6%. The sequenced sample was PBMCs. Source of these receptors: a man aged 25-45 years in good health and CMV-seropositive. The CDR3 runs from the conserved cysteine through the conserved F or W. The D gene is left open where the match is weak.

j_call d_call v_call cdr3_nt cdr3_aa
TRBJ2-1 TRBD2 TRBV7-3 TGTGCCAGCAGCTTATCATCACTAGCGGGTTACAATGAGCAGTTCTTC CASSLSSLAGYNEQFF
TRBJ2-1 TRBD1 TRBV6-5 TGTGCCAGCAGTTACTCCAGGGGGCTCTACAATGAGCAGTTCTTC CASSYSRGLYNEQFF
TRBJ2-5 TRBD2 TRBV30 TGTGCCTGGAGTCCTAGCGGGGGAGAGAACCAGTACTTC CAWSPSGGENQYF
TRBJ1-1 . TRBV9 TGTGCCAGCAGCGTAGGCGGACAGACTGAAGCTTTCTTT CASSVGGQTEAFF
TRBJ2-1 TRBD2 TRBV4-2 TGTGCCAGCAGCCAAGAATTTTGGGCTAGCGGGGGCTATGAGCAGTTCTTC CASSQEFWASGGYEQFF
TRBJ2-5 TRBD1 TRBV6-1 TGTGCCAGCAGGAAAGTGACAGGGATGGAGACCCAGTACTTC CASRKVTGMETQYF
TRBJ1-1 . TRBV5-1 TGCGCCAGCAGCTTGGCCGCGGTATCGAACACTGAAGCTTTCTTT CASSLAAVSNTEAFF
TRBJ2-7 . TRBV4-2 TGTGCCAGCAGCCAAGATCAGGGGGGTCGGGCCTACGAGCAGTACTTC CASSQDQGGRAYEQYF
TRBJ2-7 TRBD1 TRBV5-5 TGTGCCAGCAGCTTGGATCAGGGGGATGTCTACGAGCAGTACTTC CASSLDQGDVYEQYF
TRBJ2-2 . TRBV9 TGTGCCAGCAACCCGGACAGCAACACCGGGGAGCTGTTTTTT CASNPDSNTGELFF
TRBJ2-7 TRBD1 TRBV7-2 TGTGCCAGCAGCTTAGGGGGACAGGACGAGCAGTACTTC CASSLGGQDEQYF
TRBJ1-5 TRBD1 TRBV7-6 TGTGCCAGCAGCTTGGGGACAGGGGGAAGCAATCAGCCCCAGCATTTT CASSLGTGGSNQPQHF
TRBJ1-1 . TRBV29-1 TGCAGCGTTGAGCGTCTTTTGAACACTGAAGCTTTCTTT CSVERLLNTEAFF
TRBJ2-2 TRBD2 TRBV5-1 TGCGCCAGCAGCTTGGCTCTAGCGGGAGTTGGCGGGGAGCTGTTTTTT CASSLALAGVGGELFF
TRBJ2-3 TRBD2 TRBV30 TGTGCCTGGAGGCTCCGAGTAGGGACTAGCGGGGAAACAGATACGCAGTATTTT CAWRLRVGTSGETDTQYF
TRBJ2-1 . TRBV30 TGTGCCTGGAGTGTACGCAGTATCGGACTATATTACAATGAGCAGTTCTTC CAWSVRSIGLYYNEQFF
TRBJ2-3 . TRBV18 TGTGCCAGCTCACTTCTCGAGGTAGATACGCAGTATTTT CASSLLEVDTQYF
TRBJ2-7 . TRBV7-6 TGTGCCAGCAGCTTATTCGGGGTTAACGAAGGGTACGAGCAGTACTTC CASSLFGVNEGYEQYF
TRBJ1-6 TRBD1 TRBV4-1 TGCGCCAGCAGCCAGGAAGGGACAGGGATCTCACCCCTCCACTTT CASSQEGTGISPLHF
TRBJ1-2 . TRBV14 TGTGCCAGCAGCCCGGACTACGCCCAGGGAGGCTACACCTTC CASSPDYAQGGYTF
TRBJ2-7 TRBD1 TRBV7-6 TGTGCCAGCAGCTCAACTACCGGGACAGCCGACTACGAGCAGTACTTC CASSSTTGTADYEQYF
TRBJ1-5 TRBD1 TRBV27 TGTGCCAGCAGCCCTTGGACAGGCGGCCAGCCCCAGCATTTT CASSPWTGGQPQHF
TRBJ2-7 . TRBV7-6 TGTGCCAGCAGCTTAGTGGGAGATTTGCACTTC CASSLVGDLHF
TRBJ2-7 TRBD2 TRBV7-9 TGTGCCAGCAGCTTAAGTCGGGGGGGGCCATCCTACGAGCAGTACTTC CASSLSRGGPSYEQYF
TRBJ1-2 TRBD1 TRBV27 TGTGCCAGCAGTCAACGACAGGGGGCGCGATATGGCTACACCTTC CASSQRQGARYGYTF
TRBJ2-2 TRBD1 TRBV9 TGTGCCAGCAGCATTACAGGGGAAGCGAACACCGGGGAGCTGTTTTTT CASSITGEANTGELFF
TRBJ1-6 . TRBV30 TGTGCCTGGAGTCGAGACAGTTCACCCCTCCACTTT CAWSRDSSPLHF
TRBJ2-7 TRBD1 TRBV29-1 TGCAGCGTCACGCCGGGACAGAACGAGCAGTACTTC CSVTPGQNEQYF
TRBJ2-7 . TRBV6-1 TGTGCCAGCAGTGAAGTAGGTTCACGCGGGTTTCGATCCTACGAGCAGTACTTC CASSEVGSRGFRSYEQYF
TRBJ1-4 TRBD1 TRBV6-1 TGTGCCAGCAGTGAACGGTCCCCAGGGGGCGGGGGTAATGAAAAACTGTTTTTT CASSERSPGGGGNEKLFF
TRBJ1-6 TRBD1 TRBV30 TGTGCCTGGAGGAGACAGGGTGATTCACCCCTCCACTTT CAWRRQGDSPLHF
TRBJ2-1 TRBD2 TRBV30 TGTGCGGGGGGGAACAATGAGCAGTTCTTC CAGGNNEQFF
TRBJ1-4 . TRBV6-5 TGTGCCAGCAGCCAGGGCCCCCGGAGTGAAAAACTGTTTTTT CASSQGPRSEKLFF
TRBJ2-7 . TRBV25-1 TGTGCCAGCAGTGAATTAGGGAGTTCCTACGAGCAGTACTTC CASSELGSSYEQYF
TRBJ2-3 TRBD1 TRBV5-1 TGCGCCAGCAGCTTGGCCTGGGACAGGGGGACAGATACGCAGTATTTT CASSLAWDRGTDTQYF
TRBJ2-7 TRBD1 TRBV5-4 TGTGCCAGCAGCGGAGGACAGGGCACCTACGAGCAGTACTTC CASSGGQGTYEQYF
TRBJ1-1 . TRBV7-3 TGTGCCAGCAGCCCTTGGGGGGAAAACACTGAAGCTTTCTTT CASSPWGENTEAFF
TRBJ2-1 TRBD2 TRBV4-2 TGTGCCAGCAGCCAAGGACTAGCAGGGGAGCAGTTCTTC CASSQGLAGEQFF
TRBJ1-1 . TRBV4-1 TGCGCCAGCAGCCTGAACCTTCCAGACAGGGAAGCTTTCTTT CASSLNLPDREAFF
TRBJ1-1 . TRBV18 TGTGCCAGCTCACCAAAGAGGATTACTGAAGCTTTCTTT CASSPKRITEAFF
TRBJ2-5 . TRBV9 TGTGCCAGCAGCGTCGGCGGGACAGAAGAGACCCAGTACTTC CASSVGGTEETQYF
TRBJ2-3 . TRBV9 TGTGCCAGCAGCGTAGGGAGGACTAACACAGATACGCAGTATTTT CASSVGRTNTDTQYF
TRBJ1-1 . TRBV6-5 TGTGCCAGCAGCTACCGGGGGGGGTCGCTCACTGAAGCTTTCTTT CASSYRGGSLTEAFF
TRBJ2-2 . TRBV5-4 TGTGCCAGCAGCTTGGTGGGGGGATTCTTGGCCGGGGAGCTGTTTTTT CASSLVGGFLAGELFF